The rows below give T cell receptor beta chains drawn from one sample of a study of metastatic and nonmetastatic thyroid tumors. TCRdb used MiXCR to call clones anew from the PCR reads. The sample holds roughly 4,000 clones, about 32% seen once. The material sequenced was adjacent normal tissue. Receptor source: a male donor with papillary thyroid cancer or a benign thyroid nodule (not recorded which). Some clones in this sample may be carry-over from other donors' samples. CDR3s include the opening cysteine and the closing phenylalanine or tryptophan. Each record gives: clone size, J gene, V gene, D gene, CDR3 DNA, CDR3 protein. A D gene is named only where the DNA matches it firmly. Some rows mark clone size as missing; the rest say once, few, many or name a class of expanded clone.

once	TRBJ2-1	TRBV7-6	TRBD2	TGTGCCAGCAGCTTAGAGGCGGGAGGGAGGAATGAGCAGTTCTTC	CASSLEAGGRNEQFF
few	TRBJ2-7	TRBV6-4	TRBD2	TGTGCCAGCAGTCCGGCTAGCGGGAGGGCCTACGAGCAGTACTTC	CASSPASGRAYEQYF
few	TRBJ2-7	TRBV6-1	TRBD2	TGTGCCAGCAGTAAAGGAGGGACTAGCGGGTTCGAGCAGTACTTC	CASSKGGTSGFEQYF
NA	TRBJ1-2	TRBV30	NA	TGTGCCTACTCGAGAGGCTATGGCTACACCTTC	CAYSRGYGYTF
many	TRBJ1-6	TRBV7-2	NA	TGTGCCAGCAGCTTAGCGGGTCTGACCAATTCACCCCTCCACTTT	CASSLAGLTNSPLHF
NA	TRBJ2-7	TRBV28	NA	TGTTCCAGCACTCTGGGGGGGGGCGGCCTCCTGGAGCTGTACTTC	CSSTLGGGGLLELYF
NA	TRBJ1-1	TRBV7-9	NA	TGTGCAAGCAGCTTCGAACAGTACACTGAAGCTTTCTTT	CASSFEQYTEAFF
NA	TRBJ1-1	TRBV19	NA	TGTGCCAGTAGTATGGGTCCGAACACTGAAGCTTTCTTT	CASSMGPNTEAFF
NA	TRBJ1-1	TRBV6-1	TRBD1	TGTGCCAGCAGCGGACAGGCCACTGAAGCTTTCTTT	CASSGQATEAFF
NA	TRBJ1-1	TRBV6-2/TRBV6-3	NA	TGTGCCAGCAGCCCCCCGGGACACCGGAACACTGAAGCTTTCTTT	CASSPPGHRNTEAFF
NA	TRBJ2-7	TRBV11-2	TRBD2	TGTGCCAGCAGCTTAGTTGCTAGCGGGCAAACCTACGAGCAGTACTTC	CASSLVASGQTYEQYF
NA	TRBJ2-5	TRBV3-1	TRBD2	TGTGCCAGCAGCCACGAAGGGGGACTAGCCCACCGGGGGACCCAGTACTTC	CASSHEGGLAHRGTQYF
few	TRBJ2-7	TRBV6-1	NA	TGTGCCAGCAGTCATACGGGGGCGAAGCTGTGGGAGCAGTACTTC	CASSHTGAKLWEQYF
NA	TRBJ2-5	TRBV20-1	TRBD2	TGCAGTGCTAGGGGGGCTAGCGGGCGTGAGACCCAGTACTTC	CSARGASGRETQYF
NA	TRBJ2-7	TRBV27	TRBD2	TGTGCCAGCAGTGCACTAGCGGGACATTACGAGCAGTACTTC	CASSALAGHYEQYF
NA	TRBJ1-2	TRBV6-1	TRBD1	TGTGCCAGCAGACAGGGGGTCTATGGCTACACCTTC	CASRQGVYGYTF
NA	TRBJ2-4	TRBV12-3/TRBV12-4	TRBD2	TGTGCCAGCAGTTTACTATGGGGGGGGGTCAAAAACATTCAGTACTTC	CASSLLWGGVKNIQYF
few	TRBJ1-5	TRBV28	NA	TGTGCCAGCAGTTTTACGGAATACAATCAGCCCCAGCATTTT	CASSFTEYNQPQHF
few	TRBJ2-7	TRBV27	NA	TGTGCCAGCAGTTTGACGACTAACTCCTACGAGCAGTACTTC	CASSLTTNSYEQYF
few	TRBJ2-5	TRBV6-2/TRBV6-3	TRBD2	TGTGCCAGCAGTTACCTCGGGGGGTCGGAGACCCAGTACTTC	CASSYLGGSETQYF
few	TRBJ2-7	TRBV6-1	TRBD1	TGTGCCAGCAGTCAACAGGGGCACCCCTACGAGCAGTACTTC	CASSQQGHPYEQYF
NA	TRBJ2-1	TRBV20-1	NA	TGCAGTGCTAGAGATGGGTCGCGGGTGGCCGGGAATGAGCAGTTCTTC	CSARDGSRVAGNEQFF
NA	TRBJ2-7	TRBV2	NA	TGTGCCAGCAGTGGAAGGACGGAGGACGAGCAGTACTTC	CASSGRTEDEQYF
NA	TRBJ2-3	TRBV7-8	NA	TGTGCCAGCAGCTTCAAACAGGGTGGACGGGATACGCAGTATTTT	CASSFKQGGRDTQYF